Sequencing of this T cell receptor (beta chain) was carried out in a study of T cell responses to AZD1222 COVID-19 vaccine. Study summary: Second-dose recipients at about 4 or about 12 weeks were treated as one pooled group. Study-wide results and caveats: The CD4 TCRs associated with vaccination extended across spike and predominated at 160-218 and 743-854. Spike-specific TCR breadth and depth were elevated following two AZD1222 doses. Reports indicate that nearly half of spike-specific TCRs are directed at unmutated variant regions.

V was trimmed by 7 bases and J by 2 bases, leaving 9 bases between them. The germline gives CDR1 SNHLY, CDR2 FYNNEI. The CDR3 runs to 12 residues. To note about this clone: Its antigen is unknown.

Method: immunoSEQ multiplex PCR; TCRdb's copy keeps in-frame clones and lacks some. The data contain around 78,000 clones, roughly 87% of them singletons. The receptor's source is an adult in good health. The source was peripheral blood, collected on day 0 of AZD1222 vaccination. V usage is TRBV2 and J usage is TRBJ2-7, with a tentative D call TRBD2 (6 bases). CDR3 coding DNA: TGTGCCAGCAAGGAGGGTACCTACGAGCAGTACTTC. Its protein product is CASKEGTYEQYF.